This TCR beta chain comes out of a study of tumor-infiltrating lymphocytes in glioblastoma multiforme. Germline CDR1 and CDR2: DFQATT and SNEGSKA (reference sequence). The CDR3 length is 14 residues. Three nested ARM-PCR rounds with V-beta and C-beta primers built TCRB libraries. Input was about 450 ng total RNA, reverse-transcribed with a C-beta primer. These TCRB libraries lack any described unique molecular identifiers. One entry per CDR3 protein results from TCRdb running MiXCR on the multiplex PCR reads. The data contain about 11,000 distinct CDR3 sequences, approximately 71% of them singletons. Whole-study findings and limits: RNA-based TCR sequencing may distort clone frequencies, since cells carry unequal TCR transcript numbers. The T cells in this sample were not sorted into functional subsets.

This clonotype was recorded a few times. Its cognate antigen is unknown. The junction shows a germline mismatch at one end, possibly a read error. The sequenced material came from brain tumor tissue. V is TRBV20-1 and J is TRBJ2-1, with D perhaps TRBD1 (5 bases). This TCR came from a male donor with glioblastoma. The CDR3 bases are TGCAGTGCTGAAGATGAGGCAGGGCCGTATGAGCGGTTCTTC. Residues: CSAEDEAGPYERFF.